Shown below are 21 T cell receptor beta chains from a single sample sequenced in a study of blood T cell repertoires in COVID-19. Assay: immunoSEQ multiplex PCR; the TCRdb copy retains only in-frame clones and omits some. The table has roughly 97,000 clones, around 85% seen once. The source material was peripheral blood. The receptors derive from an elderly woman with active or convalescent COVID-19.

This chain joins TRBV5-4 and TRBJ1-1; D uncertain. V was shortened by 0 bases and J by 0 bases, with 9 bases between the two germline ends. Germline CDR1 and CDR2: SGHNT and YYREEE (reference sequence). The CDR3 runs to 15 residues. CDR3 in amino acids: CASSLAEKMNTEAFF. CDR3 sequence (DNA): TGTGCCAGCAGCTTGGCCGAGAAGATGAACACTGAAGCTTTCTTT.

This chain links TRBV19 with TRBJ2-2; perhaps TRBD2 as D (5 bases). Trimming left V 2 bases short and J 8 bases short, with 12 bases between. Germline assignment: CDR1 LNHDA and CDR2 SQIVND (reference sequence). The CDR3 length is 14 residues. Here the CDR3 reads CASSIPGIVGELFF. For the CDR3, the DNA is TGTGCCAGTAGTATACCCGGGATCGTTGGGGAGCTGTTTTTT. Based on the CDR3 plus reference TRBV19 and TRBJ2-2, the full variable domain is DGGITQSPKYLFRKEGQNVTLSCEQNLNHDAMYWYRQDPGQGLRLIYYSQIVNDFQKGDIAEGYSVSREKKESFPLTVTSAQKNPTAFYLCASSIPGIVGELFFGEGSRLTVL.

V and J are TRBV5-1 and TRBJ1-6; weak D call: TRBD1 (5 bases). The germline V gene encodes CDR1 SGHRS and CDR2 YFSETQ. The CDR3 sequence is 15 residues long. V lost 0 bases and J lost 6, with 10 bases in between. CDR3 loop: CASSLGEGSNSPLHF. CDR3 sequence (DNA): TGCGCCAGCAGCTTGGGGGAGGGGAGTAATTCACCCCTCCACTTT.

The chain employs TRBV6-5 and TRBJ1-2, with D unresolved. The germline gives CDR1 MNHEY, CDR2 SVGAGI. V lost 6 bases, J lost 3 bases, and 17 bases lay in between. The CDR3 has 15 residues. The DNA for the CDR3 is TGTGCCAGCAGGATTCTCGTCGGTACGGACTATGGCTACACCTTC. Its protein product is CASRILVGTDYGYTF.

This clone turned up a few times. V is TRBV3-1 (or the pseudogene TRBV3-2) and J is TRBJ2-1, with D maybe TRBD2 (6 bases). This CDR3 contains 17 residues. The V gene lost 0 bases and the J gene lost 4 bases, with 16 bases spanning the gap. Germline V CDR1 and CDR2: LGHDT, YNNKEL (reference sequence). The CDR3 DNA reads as TGTGCCAGCAGCCAAGATGCTGGACGGGAGATATACAATGAGCAGTTCTTC. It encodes CASSQDAGREIYNEQFF.

This chain's CDR3 is CASSGTDQETQYF. Written as DNA, the CDR3 is TGCGCCAGCAGCGGGACAGACCAAGAGACCCAGTACTTC. This rearrangement joins TRBV5-1 to TRBJ2-5, with 7 bases fitting TRBD1. This CDR3 spans 13 amino acids. Germline lookup yields CDR1 SGHRS and CDR2 YFSETQ. V dropped 4 bases and J dropped 0; count of bases not matched to a gene: 0.

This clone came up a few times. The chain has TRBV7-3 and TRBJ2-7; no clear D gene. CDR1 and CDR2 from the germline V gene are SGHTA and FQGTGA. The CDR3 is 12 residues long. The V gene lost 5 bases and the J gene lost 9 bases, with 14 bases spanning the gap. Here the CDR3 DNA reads TGTGCCAGCAGCGGAAGGTTAGCCCCGCAGTACTTC. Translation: CASSGRLAPQYF.

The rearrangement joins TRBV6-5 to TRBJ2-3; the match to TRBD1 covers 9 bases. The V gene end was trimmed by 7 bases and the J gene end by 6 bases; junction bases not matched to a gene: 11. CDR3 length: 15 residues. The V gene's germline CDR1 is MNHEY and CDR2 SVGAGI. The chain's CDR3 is CASIDDKQGADTQYF. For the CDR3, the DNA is TGTGCCAGCATCGACGATAAACAGGGGGCGGATACGCAGTATTTT.

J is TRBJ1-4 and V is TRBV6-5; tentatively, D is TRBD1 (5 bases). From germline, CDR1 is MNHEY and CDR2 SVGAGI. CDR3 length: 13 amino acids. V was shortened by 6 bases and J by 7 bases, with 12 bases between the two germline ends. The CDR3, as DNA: TGTGCCAGCAGGCCCCCGGGACTTGAAAAACTGTTTTTT. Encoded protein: CASRPPGLEKLFF.

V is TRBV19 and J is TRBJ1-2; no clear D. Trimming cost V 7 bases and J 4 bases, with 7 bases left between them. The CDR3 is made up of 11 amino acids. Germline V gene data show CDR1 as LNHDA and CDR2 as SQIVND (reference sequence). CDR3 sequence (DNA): TGTGCCAGTACAGGTGGCTATGGCTACACCTTC. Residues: CASTGGYGYTF.

CDR3 sequence (DNA): TGTGCCAGCAGTCAGGAGACAGGGGGCGGACAGCCCCAGCATTTT. It translates to CASSQETGGGQPQHF. This rearrangement joins TRBV28 to TRBJ1-5; TRBD1 matches at 10 bases. Germline loops: CDR1 MDHEN, CDR2 SYDVKM. Losses at the gene ends were 5 bases for V and 7 bases for J; bases not matched to a gene: 8. The CDR3 extends over 15 amino acids.

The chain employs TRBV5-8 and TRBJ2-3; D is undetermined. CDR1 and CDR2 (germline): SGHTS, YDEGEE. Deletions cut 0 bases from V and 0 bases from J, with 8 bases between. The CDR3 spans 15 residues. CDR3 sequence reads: CASSLGAASTDTQYF. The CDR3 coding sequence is TGTGCCAGCAGCTTGGGGGCAGCCAGCACAGATACGCAGTATTTT.

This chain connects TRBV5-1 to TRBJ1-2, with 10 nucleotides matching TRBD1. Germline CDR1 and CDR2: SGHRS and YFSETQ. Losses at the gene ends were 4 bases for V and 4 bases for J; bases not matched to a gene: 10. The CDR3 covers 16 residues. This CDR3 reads CASSDIIGQGGYGYTF. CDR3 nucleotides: TGCGCCAGCAGCGACATTATAGGACAGGGGGGCTATGGCTACACCTTC.

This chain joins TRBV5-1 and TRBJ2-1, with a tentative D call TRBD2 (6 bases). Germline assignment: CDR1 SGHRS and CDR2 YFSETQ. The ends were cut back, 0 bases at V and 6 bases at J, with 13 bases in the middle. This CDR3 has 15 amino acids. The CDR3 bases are TGCGCCAGCAGCTTGGGCGTAGCGGACGGCAATGAGCAGTTCTTC. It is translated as CASSLGVADGNEQFF.

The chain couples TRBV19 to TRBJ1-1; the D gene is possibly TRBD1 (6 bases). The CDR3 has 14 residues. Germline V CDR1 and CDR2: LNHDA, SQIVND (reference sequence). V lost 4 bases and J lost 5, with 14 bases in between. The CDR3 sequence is CASSRWGRQTEAFF. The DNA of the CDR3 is TGTGCCAGTAGTAGGTGGGGGCGACAGACTGAAGCTTTCTTT.

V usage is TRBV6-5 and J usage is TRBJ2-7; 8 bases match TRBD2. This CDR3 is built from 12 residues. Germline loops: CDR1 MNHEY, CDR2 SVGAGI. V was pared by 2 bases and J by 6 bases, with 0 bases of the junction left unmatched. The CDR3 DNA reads TGTGCCAGCAGTTACCGGGGGGGCGAGCAGTACTTC. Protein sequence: CASSYRGGEQYF.

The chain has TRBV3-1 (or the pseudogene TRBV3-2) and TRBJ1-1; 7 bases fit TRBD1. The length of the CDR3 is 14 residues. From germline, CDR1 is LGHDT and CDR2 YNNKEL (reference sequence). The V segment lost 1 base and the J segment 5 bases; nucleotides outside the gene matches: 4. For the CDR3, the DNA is TGTGCCAGCAGCCAAGTAGGGGGCGGGACTGAAGCTTTCTTT. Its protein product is CASSQVGGGTEAFF.

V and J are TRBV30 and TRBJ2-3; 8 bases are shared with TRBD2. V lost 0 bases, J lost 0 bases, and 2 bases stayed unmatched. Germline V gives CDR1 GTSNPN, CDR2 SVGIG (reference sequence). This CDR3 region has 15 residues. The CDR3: CAWSVSSGSTDTQYF. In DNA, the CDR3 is TGTGCCTGGAGTGTATCTAGCGGGAGCACAGATACGCAGTATTTT. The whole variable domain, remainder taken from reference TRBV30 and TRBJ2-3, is SQTIHQWPATLVQPVGSPLSLECTVEGTSNPNLYWYRQAAGRGLQLLFYSVGIGQISSEVPQNLSASRPQDRQFILSSKKLLLSDSGFYLCAWSVSSGSTDTQYFGPGTRLTVL.

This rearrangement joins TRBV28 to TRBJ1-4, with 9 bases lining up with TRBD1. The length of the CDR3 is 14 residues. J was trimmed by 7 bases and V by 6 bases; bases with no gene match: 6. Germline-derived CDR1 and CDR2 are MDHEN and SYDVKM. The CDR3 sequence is CASRTGGLGEKLFF. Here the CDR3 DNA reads TGTGCCAGCAGGACAGGGGGACTTGGTGAAAAACTGTTTTTT.

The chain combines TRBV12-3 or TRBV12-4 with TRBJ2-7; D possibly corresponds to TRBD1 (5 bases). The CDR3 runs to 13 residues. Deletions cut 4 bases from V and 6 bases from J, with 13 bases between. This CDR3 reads CASSSLGALEQYF. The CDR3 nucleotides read TGTGCCAGCAGTTCTCTAGGGGCTCTCGAGCAGTACTTC.

The CDR3 DNA is TGTGCCAGCAGTGAAGAATATTATGGCTACACCTTC. It specifies CASSEEYYGYTF. V is TRBV6-1 and J is TRBJ1-2; D is unresolved. Germline V gene sequence: CDR1 MNHNS, CDR2 SASEGT. The CDR3 consists of 12 residues. The V end was cut by 1 base, the J end by 5 bases, with 5 bases between.